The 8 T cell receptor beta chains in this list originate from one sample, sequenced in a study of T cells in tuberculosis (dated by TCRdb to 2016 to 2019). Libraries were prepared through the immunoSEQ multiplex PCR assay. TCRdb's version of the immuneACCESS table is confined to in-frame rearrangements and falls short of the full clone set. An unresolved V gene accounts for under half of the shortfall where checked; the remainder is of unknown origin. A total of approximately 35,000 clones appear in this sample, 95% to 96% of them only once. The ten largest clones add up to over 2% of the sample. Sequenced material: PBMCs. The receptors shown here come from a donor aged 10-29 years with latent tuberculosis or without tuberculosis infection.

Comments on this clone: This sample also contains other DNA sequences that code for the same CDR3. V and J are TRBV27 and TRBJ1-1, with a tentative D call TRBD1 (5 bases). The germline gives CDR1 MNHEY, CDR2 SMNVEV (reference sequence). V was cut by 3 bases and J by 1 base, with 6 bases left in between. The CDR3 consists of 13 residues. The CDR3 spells CASSLQGNTEAFF. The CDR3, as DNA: TGTGCCAGCAGTTTGCAGGGGAACACTGAAGCTTTCTTT.

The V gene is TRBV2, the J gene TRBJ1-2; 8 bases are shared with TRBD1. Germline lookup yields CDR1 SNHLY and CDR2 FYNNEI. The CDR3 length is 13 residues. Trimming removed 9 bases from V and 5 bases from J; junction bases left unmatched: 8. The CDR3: CASSQGAGYGYTF. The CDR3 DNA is TGTGCCAGTAGCCAGGGGGCAGGGTATGGCTACACCTTC.

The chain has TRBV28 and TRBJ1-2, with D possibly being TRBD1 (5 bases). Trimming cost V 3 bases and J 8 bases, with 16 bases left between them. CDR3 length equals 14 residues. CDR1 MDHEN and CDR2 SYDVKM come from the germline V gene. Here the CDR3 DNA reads TGTGCCAGCAGTTTCGGGCAGGGTTTAAGAGGCTACACCTTC. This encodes CASSFGQGLRGYTF.

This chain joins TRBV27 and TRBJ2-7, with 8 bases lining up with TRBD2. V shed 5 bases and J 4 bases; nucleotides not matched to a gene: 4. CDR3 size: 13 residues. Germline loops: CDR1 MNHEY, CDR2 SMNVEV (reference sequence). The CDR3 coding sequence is TGTGCCAGCAGTCAGCGGGAGAGGTACGAGCAGTACTTC. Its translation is CASSQRERYEQYF.

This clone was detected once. The CDR3 region has the DNA TGTGCCACCAGCAGAGAAGCGGGGGGCGGAAGTTACGAGCAGTACTTC. Translated, it gives CATSREAGGGSYEQYF. The V call is TRBV15, the J call TRBJ2-7; TRBD2 agrees at 9 bases. Germline V lookup: CDR1 LNHNV, CDR2 YYDKDF (reference sequence). This CDR3 spans 16 amino acids. After removal of 0 bases from V and 4 bases from J, the junction contained 7 bases not matched to a gene.

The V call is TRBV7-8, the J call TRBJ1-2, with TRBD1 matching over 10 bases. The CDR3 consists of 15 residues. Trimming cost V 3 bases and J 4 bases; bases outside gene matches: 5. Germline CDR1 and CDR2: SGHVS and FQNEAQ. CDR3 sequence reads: CASSFPGQGIYGYTF. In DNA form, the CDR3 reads TGTGCCAGCAGCTTTCCGGGACAGGGGATCTATGGCTACACCTTC.

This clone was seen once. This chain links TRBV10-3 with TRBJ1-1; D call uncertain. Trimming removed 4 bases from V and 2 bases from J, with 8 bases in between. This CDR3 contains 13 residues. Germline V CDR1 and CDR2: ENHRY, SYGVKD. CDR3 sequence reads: CAISGVRNTEAFF. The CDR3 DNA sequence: TGTGCCATCAGTGGCGTCCGTAACACTGAAGCTTTCTTT.

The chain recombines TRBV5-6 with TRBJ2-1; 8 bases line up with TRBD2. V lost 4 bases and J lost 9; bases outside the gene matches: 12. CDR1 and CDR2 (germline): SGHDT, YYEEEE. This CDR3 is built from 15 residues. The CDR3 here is CASSPTSAGGSEQFF. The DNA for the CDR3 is TGTGCCAGCAGCCCGACTAGCGCCGGTGGCAGTGAGCAGTTCTTC.